The clone carrying this TCR beta chain was picked up a small number of times. Different DNA sequences within this sample yield the same CDR3. This CDR3 has 14 residues. The ends lost 6 bases at V and 1 base at J; junction bases unmatched: 4. The germline V gene encodes CDR1 MNHEY and CDR2 SMNVEV (reference sequence). Per the study methods: Amplification of reference gene primers provided the estimated nucleated cell counts. TCRdb keeps only in-frame clones here, not all; method: immunoSEQ multiplex PCR. V, J and clone size are taken as reported in that table, and D and trimming were inferred from the DNA itself. This table has 70,000 to 85,000 clones, approximately 82% appearing once. This entry belongs to a study of blood T cell repertoires in COVID-19. Study background: Spain, Italy and the United States supplied samples that represented acute and convalescent COVID-19. The cDNA or gDNA used as material had been derived from T cells, B-cell-depleted T cells, or PBMCs.

This chain connects TRBV27 to TRBJ2-3, with 7 bases fitting TRBD1. Sequencing used peripheral blood. The receptor comes from a human donor in a cohort sampled during active COVID-19. CDR3 in DNA: TGTGCCAGCAGAGACAGGGTTGGCACAGATACGCAGTATTTT. Its protein is CASRDRVGTDTQYF.